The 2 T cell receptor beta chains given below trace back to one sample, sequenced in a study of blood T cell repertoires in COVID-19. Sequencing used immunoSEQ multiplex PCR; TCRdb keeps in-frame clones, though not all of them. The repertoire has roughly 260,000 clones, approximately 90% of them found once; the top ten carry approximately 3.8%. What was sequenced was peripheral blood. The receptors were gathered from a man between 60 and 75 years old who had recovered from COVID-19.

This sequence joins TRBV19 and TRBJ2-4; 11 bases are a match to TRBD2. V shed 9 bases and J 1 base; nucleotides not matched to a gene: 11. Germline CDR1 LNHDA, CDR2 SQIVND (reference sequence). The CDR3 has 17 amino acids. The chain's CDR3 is CASAALAGELAKNIQYF. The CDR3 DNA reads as TGTGCCAGCGCGGCACTAGCGGGGGAACTGGCCAAAAACATTCAGTACTTC.

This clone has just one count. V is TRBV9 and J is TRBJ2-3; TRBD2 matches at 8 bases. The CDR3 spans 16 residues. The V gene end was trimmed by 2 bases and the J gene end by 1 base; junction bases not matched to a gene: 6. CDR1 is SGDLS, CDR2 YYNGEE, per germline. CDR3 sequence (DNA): TGTGCCAGCAGCGTTGGATTAGCGGGGCGCACAGATACGCAGTATTTT. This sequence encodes CASSVGLAGRTDTQYF.